The 25 T cell receptor beta chains given below trace back to one sample, sequenced in a study of control samples from healthy donors and cancer patients. Profiling relied on immunoSEQ multiplex PCR, and the TCRdb table lists in-frame clones only, not all of them. The table records approximately 50,000 clones, approximately 89% of them present only once. The sequencing input was PBMCs. Receptors were obtained from a woman aged 55-70 years with lung cancer.

The chain has TRBV5-4 and TRBJ2-1; 12 bases are shared with TRBD2. The CDR3 is 14 amino acids. The germline V gene has CDR1 SGHNT and CDR2 YYREEE (reference sequence). V dropped 9 bases and J dropped 10; count of bases not matched to a gene: 11. The CDR3 reads CAIIRLAGEHEQFF. The CDR3 DNA is TGTGCCATAATAAGACTAGCGGGGGAGCACGAGCAGTTCTTC.

This clone was observed a single time. The rearrangement joins TRBV19 to TRBJ1-2; TRBD1 agrees at 8 bases. The CDR3 totals 16 residues. The ends lost 9 bases at V and 4 bases at J; junction bases unmatched: 16. Germline V gene data show CDR1 as LNHDA and CDR2 as SQIVND (reference sequence). CDR3 amino acids: CASSPQDRETSYGYTF. CDR3 DNA sequence: TGTGCCAGCAGTCCCCAGGACAGGGAAACCTCCTATGGCTACACCTTC.

This clone appeared once. This sequence joins TRBV19 and TRBJ2-7; 10 bases agree with TRBD2. The V gene end was trimmed by 6 bases and the J gene end by 3 bases; junction bases not matched to a gene: 8. CDR1 is LNHDA, CDR2 SQIVND, per germline (reference sequence). The CDR3 is made up of 15 amino acids. The CDR3 DNA reads TGTGCCAGTAGACTAGGACTAGCGGAATTCTACGAGCAGTACTTC. Translation: CASRLGLAEFYEQYF.

This clone has only one observation. J is TRBJ1-1 and V is TRBV5-6; TRBD1 matches 7 bases. Trimming cost V 0 bases and J 4 bases; bases outside gene matches: 3. Germline V gene lookup returns CDR1 SGHDT and CDR2 YYEEEE. This CDR3 has 14 amino acids. The CDR3 is CASSLGQGTTEAFF. Here the CDR3 DNA reads TGTGCCAGCAGCTTGGGACAGGGAACCACTGAAGCTTTCTTT.

The chain recombines TRBV15 with TRBJ1-5; D perhaps matches TRBD1 (5 bases). Trimming shortened V by 0 bases and J by 4 bases, and 10 bases separated the two germline ends. The CDR3 spans 15 residues. Germline V CDR1 and CDR2: LNHNV, YYDKDF (reference sequence). DNA of the CDR3: TGTGCCACCAGCAGAGAGCGGGGGGTAAATCAGCCCCAGCATTTT. Translation: CATSRERGVNQPQHF.

Details on this clone: Other DNA sequences from this sample encode an identical CDR3 as well. J is TRBJ2-5 and V is TRBV7-2; no clear D gene. This CDR3 comprises 13 residues. Trimming left V 1 base short and J 3 bases short, with 6 bases between. CDR1 and CDR2 from the germline V gene are SGHTA and FQGNSA. In nucleotides, the CDR3 is TGTGCCAGCAGCTTAGAGGCCGAAGAGACCCAGTACTTC. It specifies CASSLEAEETQYF.

CDR3 nucleotide sequence: TGTGCCAGCAGCTTAGGACGCGGCTACGAGCAGTACTTC. It yields the protein CASSLGRGYEQYF. J is TRBJ2-7 and V is TRBV7-6; D gene unclear. CDR3 length equals 13 residues. The germline V gene has CDR1 SGHVS and CDR2 FNYEAQ. With 1 base removed from V and 3 bases from J, the gap between germline ends came to 7 bases.

The chain couples TRBV14 to TRBJ1-6; D might be TRBD1 (5 bases). CDR1 is SGHDN and CDR2 is FVKESK in the germline V gene. V was cut by 2 bases and J by 8 bases, with 10 bases left in between. The CDR3 runs 14 residues. The chain's CDR3 is CASSQSQGYSPLHF. The DNA of the CDR3 is TGTGCCAGCAGCCAAAGCCAGGGATATTCACCCCTCCACTTT.

This clone appeared a few times. V usage is TRBV5-1 and J usage is TRBJ2-7, with 8 bases identical to TRBD1. The ends lost 4 bases at V and 3 bases at J; junction bases unmatched: 6. CDR3 length equals 14 residues. Germline V lookup: CDR1 SGHRS, CDR2 YFSETQ. This CDR3 reads CASSLGQDLYEQYF. CDR3 DNA sequence: TGCGCCAGCAGCCTGGGACAGGACCTCTACGAGCAGTACTTC.

The chain is built from TRBV7-2 and TRBJ1-5, with D tentatively TRBD1 (5 bases). Trimming took 1 base from V and 1 from J, leaving 11 bases between them. Germline V CDR1 and CDR2: SGHTA, FQGNSA. The CDR3 covers 16 residues. CDR3 in DNA: TGTGCCAGCAGCTTAGTTGGGACGGAGAGCAATCAGCCCCAGCATTTT. It yields the protein CASSLVGTESNQPQHF.

This sequence joins TRBV2 and TRBJ1-1; 10 bases align to TRBD1. Germline V gives CDR1 SNHLY, CDR2 FYNNEI. Unmatched junction bases numbered 4, after V lost 5 bases and J lost 4 bases. The CDR3 covers 14 residues. CDR3 sequence: CASSSRTGGTEAFF. The CDR3 bases are TGTGCCAGCAGTTCTCGGACAGGGGGCACTGAAGCTTTCTTT.

V and J are TRBV10-3 and TRBJ1-3, with D unclear. Per germline, CDR1 ENHRY and CDR2 SYGVKD. The CDR3 is made up of 12 amino acids. Trimming stripped 6 bases from V and 0 bases from J, with 3 bases between. The CDR3 DNA sequence: TGTGCCATCAGAAGCTCTGGAAACACCATATATTTT. This sequence encodes CAIRSSGNTIYF.

CDR3 in amino acids: CASSFRTGDTGELFF. In DNA form, the CDR3 reads TGTGCCAGCAGCTTCAGGACAGGGGACACCGGGGAGCTGTTTTTT. V usage is TRBV7-3 and J usage is TRBJ2-2, with 9 positions matching TRBD1. Trimming cost V 3 bases and J 3 bases; bases outside gene matches: 2. This CDR3 has 15 amino acids. CDR1 is SGHTA, CDR2 FQGTGA, per germline. The whole variable domain, filled in from reference TRBV7-3 and TRBJ2-2, reads GAGVSQTPSNKVTEKGKYVELRCDPISGHTALYWYRQSLGQGPEFLIYFQGTGAADDSGLPNDRFFAVRPEGSVSTLKIQRTERGDSAVYLCASSFRTGDTGELFFGEGSRLTVL.

The chain employs TRBV12-3 or TRBV12-4 and TRBJ1-4; D is possibly TRBD1 (6 bases). V lost 3 bases to trimming and J lost 14 bases, with 13 bases between them. The CDR3 has 12 amino acids. Here the CDR3 DNA reads TGTGCCAGCAGTTTGTTCAGGGGCGAGCTGTTTTTT. It is translated as CASSLFRGELFF.

The sample holds one count of this clone. Here the CDR3 DNA reads TGTGCCAGCAGGGGACTAGCGGGAGCAGAGACCCAGTACTTC. It is translated as CASRGLAGAETQYF. The genes are TRBV6-5 and TRBJ2-5, with TRBD2 matching 14 bases. CDR3 length equals 14 residues. The ends lost 6 bases at V and 4 bases at J; junction bases unmatched: 1. Germline lookup yields CDR1 MNHEY and CDR2 SVGAGI.

CDR3 nucleotides: TGTGCCAGCAGCTTAGCGGGGGATACGCAGTATTTT. Protein sequence: CASSLAGDTQYF. This chain links TRBV11-1 with TRBJ2-3; D call uncertain. Trimming removed 0 bases from V and 6 bases from J, with 4 bases in between. Germline loops: CDR1 SGHAT, CDR2 FQDESV (reference sequence). The CDR3 has 12 residues.

The chain combines TRBV5-1 with TRBJ1-1, with a possible D match to TRBD1 (5 bases). Germline V gene sequence: CDR1 SGHRS, CDR2 YFSETQ. V lost 4 bases and J lost 1, with 20 bases in between. The CDR3 sequence is 17 residues long. The CDR3 nucleotides read TGCGCCAGCAGCGCATATCTACTGGGCGGACAGAACACTGAAGCTTTCTTT. Protein: CASSAYLLGGQNTEAFF. Full variable domain (rest looked up from reference TRBV5-1 and TRBJ1-1): KAGVTQTPRYLIKTRGQQVTLSCSPISGHRSVSWYQQTPGQGLQFLFEYFSETQRNKGNFPGRFSGRQFSNSRSEMNVSTLELGDSALYLCASSAYLLGGQNTEAFFGQGTRLTVV.

The chain uses TRBV18 and TRBJ2-2; TRBD1 or TRBD2 may be the D gene (7 bases each). This CDR3 has 16 residues. Deletions cut 3 bases from V and 3 bases from J, with 14 bases between. CDR1 is KGHSH and CDR2 is LQKENI in the germline V gene. In DNA form, the CDR3 reads TGTGCCAGCTCACCCCTGGGAGGGGGCGACACCGGGGAGCTGTTTTTT. Translation: CASSPLGGGDTGELFF.

The rearrangement links TRBV9 to TRBJ1-2; D call uncertain. CDR3 size: 15 residues. The V and J ends lost 6 bases and 5 bases respectively, with 20 bases between them. In germline, CDR1 is SGDLS, CDR2 YYNGEE. The CDR3 sequence: CASNRNSGSEYGYTF. The CDR3 nucleotides read TGTGCCAGCAACCGTAACAGCGGTTCGGAATATGGCTACACCTTC.

The rearrangement joins TRBV9 to TRBJ2-4; 9 bases match TRBD1. CDR1 SGDLS and CDR2 YYNGEE come from the germline V gene. The CDR3 totals 19 residues. With V trimmed by 0 bases and J by 3 bases, 13 bases remained unmatched. CDR3 nucleotides: TGTGCCAGCAGCGTAGACCCCACCACCGGGACAGGGTACAAAAACATTCAGTACTTC. This sequence encodes CASSVDPTTGTGYKNIQYF.

The chain recombines TRBV7-2 with TRBJ1-2, with 8 bases lining up with TRBD1. The junction had 7 bases not matched to a gene; V was cut back by 0 bases and J by 7 bases. CDR1 is SGHTA, CDR2 FQGNSA, per germline. The CDR3 extends over 15 amino acids. CDR3 sequence: CASSLAGQGGVGYTF. The CDR3 DNA sequence: TGTGCCAGCAGCTTAGCCGGACAGGGAGGGGTTGGCTACACCTTC.

The count of this clone is one. The gene calls are TRBV4-1 and TRBJ2-7, with D maybe TRBD2 (6 bases). Germline-derived CDR1 and CDR2 are MGHRA and YSYEKL. The V end lost 3 bases, the J end lost 4 bases, and 19 bases lay between the germline ends. This CDR3 is 16 amino acids long. CDR3 sequence reads: CASSQRAREMTYEQYF. The CDR3 DNA reads as TGCGCCAGCAGCCAGAGAGCCCGGGAGATGACTTACGAGCAGTACTTC.

This chain joins TRBV11-2 and TRBJ1-2; tentative D call: TRBD1 (6 bases). The germline V gene has CDR1 SGHAT and CDR2 FQNNGV. The length of the CDR3 is 16 residues. The V and J ends lost 5 bases and 4 bases respectively, with 20 bases between them. CDR3 nucleotides: TGTGCCAGCAGCCCACCCGGGCCAGGGACAATCTATGGCTACACCTTC. Its protein is CASSPPGPGTIYGYTF.

This chain's CDR3 is CASLPGQQNTEAFF. The CDR3 DNA reads as TGTGCCAGCCTCCCGGGACAGCAGAACACTGAAGCTTTCTTT. V is TRBV19 and J is TRBJ1-1, with 7 bases that match TRBD1. This CDR3 spans 14 amino acids. V shed 9 bases and J 1 base; nucleotides not matched to a gene: 8. CDR1 and CDR2 (germline): LNHDA, SQIVND (reference sequence).

The chain combines TRBV3-1 (or the pseudogene TRBV3-2) with TRBJ1-2, with 9 bases aligning to TRBD1. V shed 1 base and J 4 bases; nucleotides not matched to a gene: 7. From germline, CDR1 is LGHDT and CDR2 YNNKEL (reference sequence). This CDR3 has 16 residues. CDR3 in amino acids: CASSQATGGGIYGYTF. The CDR3 nucleotides are TGTGCCAGCAGCCAAGCTACAGGGGGCGGTATCTATGGCTACACCTTC.